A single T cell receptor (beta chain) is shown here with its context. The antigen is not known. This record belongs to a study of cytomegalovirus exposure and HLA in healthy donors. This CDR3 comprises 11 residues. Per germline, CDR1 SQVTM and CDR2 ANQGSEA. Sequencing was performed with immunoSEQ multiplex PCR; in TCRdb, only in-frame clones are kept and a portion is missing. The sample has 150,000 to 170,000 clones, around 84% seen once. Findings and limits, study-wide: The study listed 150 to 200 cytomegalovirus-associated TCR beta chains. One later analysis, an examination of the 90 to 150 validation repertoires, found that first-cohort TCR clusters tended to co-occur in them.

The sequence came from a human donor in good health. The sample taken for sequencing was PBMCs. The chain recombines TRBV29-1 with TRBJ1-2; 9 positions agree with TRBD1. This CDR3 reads CIAGTGSGYTF. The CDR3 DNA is TGCATCGCCGGGACAGGGAGCGGCTACACCTTC.